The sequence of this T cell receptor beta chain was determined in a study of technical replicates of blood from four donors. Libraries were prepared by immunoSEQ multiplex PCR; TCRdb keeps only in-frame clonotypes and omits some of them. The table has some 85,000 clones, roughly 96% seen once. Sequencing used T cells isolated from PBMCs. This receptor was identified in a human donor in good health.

The CDR3 sequence: CASSVLSYEQYF. DNA of the CDR3: TGTGCCAGCAGTGTCCTGTCCTACGAGCAGTACTTC. The V call is TRBV13, the J call TRBJ2-7; D ambiguous. Per germline, CDR1 PRHDT and CDR2 FYEKMQ (reference sequence). V was cut by 6 bases and J by 1 base, with 7 bases left in between. CDR3 size: 12 residues.